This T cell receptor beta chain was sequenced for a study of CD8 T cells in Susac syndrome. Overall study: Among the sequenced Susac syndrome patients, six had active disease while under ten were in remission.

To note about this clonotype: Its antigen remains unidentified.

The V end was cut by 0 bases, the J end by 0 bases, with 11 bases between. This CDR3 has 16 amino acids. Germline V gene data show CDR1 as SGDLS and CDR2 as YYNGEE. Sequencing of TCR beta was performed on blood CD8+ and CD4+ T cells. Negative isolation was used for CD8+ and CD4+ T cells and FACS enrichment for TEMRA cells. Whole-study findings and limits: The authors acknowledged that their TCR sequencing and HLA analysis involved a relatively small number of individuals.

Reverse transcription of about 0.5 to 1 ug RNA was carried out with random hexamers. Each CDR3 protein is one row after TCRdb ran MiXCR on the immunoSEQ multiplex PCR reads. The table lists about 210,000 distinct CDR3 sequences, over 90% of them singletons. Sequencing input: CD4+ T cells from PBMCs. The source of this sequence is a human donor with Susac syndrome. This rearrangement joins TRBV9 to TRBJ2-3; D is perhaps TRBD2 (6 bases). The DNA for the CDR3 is TGTGCCAGCAGCGTAGCTCACGGGGGAAGCACAGATACGCAGTATTTT. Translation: CASSVAHGGSTDTQYF.